A selection of T cell receptor beta chains follows, all from one sample in a study of siplizumab effects on memory and regulatory T cells. Assay: immunoSEQ multiplex PCR; the TCRdb copy retains only in-frame clones and omits some. The sample lists some 65,000 clones, about 90% seen once, with 1.5% to 2% in the top ten. The sample comprised Tregs sorted from blood. The receptors originated from a human donor in good health. Each CDR3 is given with its conserved first and last residue. Each record gives: J gene, V gene, clone size, D gene, CDR3 DNA, CDR3 protein. A D gene is named only where the DNA matches it firmly. For some rows the clone size is stated as once, few or many, or as a class when expanded; others skip it.

j_call: TRBJ2-3; v_call: TRBV5-1; clone_size: NA; d_call: NA; cdr3_nt: TGCGCCAGCAGCTTGACGTTCCAGAGCACAGATACGCAGTATTTT; cdr3_aa: CASSLTFQSTDTQYF
j_call: TRBJ2-3; v_call: TRBV7-8; clone_size: NA; d_call: TRBD2; cdr3_nt: TGTGCCAGCAGCCAATCTAGCGGGAGGGCCCTGAATACAGATACGCAGTATTTT; cdr3_aa: CASSQSSGRALNTDTQYF
j_call: TRBJ2-2; v_call: TRBV7-9; clone_size: NA; d_call: TRBD1; cdr3_nt: TGTGCCAGCAGCAAGCCGACAGGGGGGAGGACTAACACCGGGGAGCTGTTTTTT; cdr3_aa: CASSKPTGGRTNTGELFF
j_call: TRBJ2-1; v_call: TRBV14; clone_size: NA; d_call: TRBD1; cdr3_nt: TGTGCCAGCAGCCAAGCCCTACGCAGGGGGCTAGTGTATGAGCAGTTCTTC; cdr3_aa: CASSQALRRGLVYEQFF
j_call: TRBJ2-3; v_call: TRBV18; clone_size: once; d_call: TRBD1; cdr3_nt: TGTGCCAGCTCACCCGACAGGGTTGCCACAGATACGCAGTATTTT; cdr3_aa: CASSPDRVATDTQYF
j_call: TRBJ2-1; v_call: TRBV6-1; clone_size: NA; d_call: TRBD2; cdr3_nt: TGTGCCAGCAGCCTCAGCGGGAGCTCCTACAATGAGCAGTTCTTC; cdr3_aa: CASSLSGSSYNEQFF
j_call: TRBJ2-2; v_call: TRBV5-1; clone_size: NA; d_call: TRBD2; cdr3_nt: TGCGCCAGCAGCTCCGGGACTACAAACGGGGAGCTGTTTTTT; cdr3_aa: CASSSGTTNGELFF
j_call: TRBJ2-7; v_call: TRBV5-1; clone_size: NA; d_call: TRBD2; cdr3_nt: TGCGCCAGCAGCTTGGGACTAGCGATAAGCTCCTACGAGCAGTACTTC; cdr3_aa: CASSLGLAISSYEQYF
j_call: TRBJ2-5; v_call: TRBV14; clone_size: NA; d_call: NA; cdr3_nt: TGTGCCAGCAGCCCACGACCACGGGAGACCCAGTACTTC; cdr3_aa: CASSPRPRETQYF
j_call: TRBJ2-2; v_call: TRBV9; clone_size: NA; d_call: NA; cdr3_nt: TGTGCCAGCAGGAACAGGGTCCACGGGGAGCTGTTTTTT; cdr3_aa: CASRNRVHGELFF
j_call: TRBJ2-7; v_call: TRBV30; clone_size: NA; d_call: TRBD1; cdr3_nt: TGTGCCTGGAGTCGGCAGGGGGTCGAGCAGTACTTC; cdr3_aa: CAWSRQGVEQYF
j_call: TRBJ1-1; v_call: TRBV6-5; clone_size: once; d_call: NA; cdr3_nt: TGTGCCAGCAGCCCTGTAGCGGGCTCAATCACTGAAGCTTTCTTT; cdr3_aa: CASSPVAGSITEAFF
j_call: TRBJ1-5; v_call: TRBV7-9; clone_size: NA; d_call: NA; cdr3_nt: TGTGCCAGCAGCTTTCCCGATCAGCCCCAGCATTTT; cdr3_aa: CASSFPDQPQHF
j_call: TRBJ2-7; v_call: TRBV5-1; clone_size: NA; d_call: TRBD1; cdr3_nt: TGCGCCAGCTTCGGGACAGGGAGCTACGAGCAGTACTTC; cdr3_aa: CASFGTGSYEQYF
j_call: TRBJ1-1; v_call: TRBV29-1; clone_size: NA; d_call: TRBD1; cdr3_nt: TGCAGCGTTGAAGGACAGGGGATTGAAGCTTTCTTT; cdr3_aa: CSVEGQGIEAFF
j_call: TRBJ2-3; v_call: TRBV2; clone_size: NA; d_call: NA; cdr3_nt: TGTGCCAGCAGTTATCCGAGGGGGGACCCCCAACTTCGGCATACGCAGTATTTT; cdr3_aa: CASSYPRGDPQLRHTQYF
j_call: TRBJ2-1; v_call: TRBV11-3; clone_size: NA; d_call: NA; cdr3_nt: TGTGCCAGCAGCTTAGAAAGGTGGCTACCTGAGCAGTTCTTC; cdr3_aa: CASSLERWLPEQFF
j_call: TRBJ2-5; v_call: TRBV14; clone_size: NA; d_call: NA; cdr3_nt: TGTGCCAGCAGCCAAGAATGGCCCCGGACCCAGTACTTC; cdr3_aa: CASSQEWPRTQYF
j_call: TRBJ2-2; v_call: TRBV11-3; clone_size: NA; d_call: NA; cdr3_nt: TGTGCCAGCAGCTTAGAGGGGTTCGGCACCGGGGAGCTGTTTTTT; cdr3_aa: CASSLEGFGTGELFF
j_call: TRBJ2-2; v_call: TRBV11-3; clone_size: NA; d_call: NA; cdr3_nt: TGTGCCAGCAGCTTAGGTGTGACTTCGAACACCGGGGAGCTGTTTTTT; cdr3_aa: CASSLGVTSNTGELFF
j_call: TRBJ2-2; v_call: TRBV11-2; clone_size: NA; d_call: NA; cdr3_nt: TGTGCCAGCAGCCCCAGGGGCACCGGGGAGCTGTTTTTT; cdr3_aa: CASSPRGTGELFF
j_call: TRBJ1-1; v_call: TRBV6-5; clone_size: NA; d_call: TRBD1; cdr3_nt: TGTGCCAGCACACCTTCGGGACAGGGGACTGAAGCTTTCTTT; cdr3_aa: CASTPSGQGTEAFF
j_call: TRBJ1-1; v_call: TRBV6-6; clone_size: NA; d_call: NA; cdr3_nt: TGTGCCAGCAGTTTAAGGGGCACTGAAGCTTTCTTT; cdr3_aa: CASSLRGTEAFF
j_call: TRBJ1-5; v_call: TRBV19; clone_size: NA; d_call: TRBD1; cdr3_nt: TGTGCCACAATTCCGGGACAGGGGGCAAACAAGCCCCAGCATTTT; cdr3_aa: CATIPGQGANKPQHF
j_call: TRBJ1-6; v_call: TRBV30; clone_size: NA; d_call: NA; cdr3_nt: TGTGCCTGGAGGCCCACCGAAAATTCACCCCTCCACTTT; cdr3_aa: CAWRPTENSPLHF
j_call: TRBJ2-2; v_call: TRBV5-1; clone_size: NA; d_call: TRBD2; cdr3_nt: TGCGCCAGCAGCTTGGTAATGCGGTCTAGCGGGGCCACCGGGGAGCTGTTTTTT; cdr3_aa: CASSLVMRSSGATGELFF
j_call: TRBJ2-1; v_call: TRBV10-3; clone_size: NA; d_call: NA; cdr3_nt: TGTGCCATCAGTAGGACTATGGGCAATGAGCAGTTCTTC; cdr3_aa: CAISRTMGNEQFF
j_call: TRBJ2-7; v_call: TRBV28; clone_size: once; d_call: NA; cdr3_nt: TGTGCCAGCAGCTCCGATCAGAGGAGCTCCTACGAGCAGTACTTC; cdr3_aa: CASSSDQRSSYEQYF
j_call: TRBJ2-1; v_call: TRBV5-6; clone_size: NA; d_call: NA; cdr3_nt: TGTGCCAGCAGCTTGTTGGTGGGGTTGCATGAGCAGTTCTTC; cdr3_aa: CASSLLVGLHEQFF
j_call: TRBJ1-5; v_call: TRBV7-2; clone_size: once; d_call: NA; cdr3_nt: TGTGCCAGCAGCCGGGGGCTCGGGAGCAATCAGCCCCAGCATTTT; cdr3_aa: CASSRGLGSNQPQHF
j_call: TRBJ2-3; v_call: TRBV18; clone_size: NA; d_call: NA; cdr3_nt: TGTGCCAGCTCTGAGAGCACAGATACGCAGTATTTT; cdr3_aa: CASSESTDTQYF
j_call: TRBJ2-2; v_call: TRBV19; clone_size: NA; d_call: TRBD2; cdr3_nt: TGTGCCAGTAGTCCCCCGGGTAGCGGGATACTTACCGGGGAGCTGTTTTTT; cdr3_aa: CASSPPGSGILTGELFF
j_call: TRBJ1-2; v_call: TRBV29-1; clone_size: NA; d_call: NA; cdr3_nt: TGCAGCGTTTTTCGTGCTAACTATGGCTACACCTTC; cdr3_aa: CSVFRANYGYTF
j_call: TRBJ1-1; v_call: TRBV28; clone_size: NA; d_call: NA; cdr3_nt: TGTGCCAGCAGTCAGGGTCACGAGGGTGAAGCTTTCTTT; cdr3_aa: CASSQGHEGEAFF
j_call: TRBJ2-1; v_call: TRBV21-1; clone_size: NA; d_call: NA; cdr3_nt: TGTGCCAGCAGCAAAGCAAGGATTGTGCGGGAGAACACCTACAATGAGCAGTTCTTC; cdr3_aa: CASSKARIVRENTYNEQFF
j_call: TRBJ1-5; v_call: TRBV5-4; clone_size: NA; d_call: NA; cdr3_nt: TGTGCCAGCAGCTTGAGAGGGGACCCCGGGTCCCAGCATTTT; cdr3_aa: CASSLRGDPGSQHF
j_call: TRBJ2-1; v_call: TRBV28; clone_size: NA; d_call: NA; cdr3_nt: TGTGCCAGCAGAGAGTCAGGACTATTAATGGGGCAGTTCTTC; cdr3_aa: CASRESGLLMGQFF
j_call: TRBJ1-5; v_call: TRBV9; clone_size: NA; d_call: NA; cdr3_nt: TGTGCCAGCAGCGCCGGGGTAAATCAGCCCCAGCATTTT; cdr3_aa: CASSAGVNQPQHF
j_call: TRBJ1-3; v_call: TRBV28; clone_size: NA; d_call: TRBD1; cdr3_nt: TGTGCCAGCAGTTTAATAAGGGGACAGGCTGGAAACACCATATATTTT; cdr3_aa: CASSLIRGQAGNTIYF
j_call: TRBJ1-4; v_call: TRBV19; clone_size: NA; d_call: NA; cdr3_nt: TGTGCCAGTAGCAAGGACGGTGCTACTAATGAAAAACTGTTTTTT; cdr3_aa: CASSKDGATNEKLFF
j_call: TRBJ1-2; v_call: TRBV7-9; clone_size: many; d_call: TRBD1; cdr3_nt: TGTGCCAGCAGCTCGGGACAGTGGTTGGGCGGCTACACCTTC; cdr3_aa: CASSSGQWLGGYTF
j_call: TRBJ1-2; v_call: TRBV5-1; clone_size: NA; d_call: NA; cdr3_nt: TGCGCCAGCAGCTTGGCCGGCAGGACTAACTATGGCTACACCTTC; cdr3_aa: CASSLAGRTNYGYTF
j_call: TRBJ1-4; v_call: TRBV5-1; clone_size: NA; d_call: NA; cdr3_nt: TGCGCCAGCAGCTTGGGGGGCTTAGAAGAAAAACTGTTTTTT; cdr3_aa: CASSLGGLEEKLFF
j_call: TRBJ1-1; v_call: TRBV6-1; clone_size: NA; d_call: NA; cdr3_nt: TGTGCCAGCAGTGGGGGATCTATGAACACTGAAGCTTTCTTT; cdr3_aa: CASSGGSMNTEAFF
j_call: TRBJ2-7; v_call: TRBV30; clone_size: NA; d_call: NA; cdr3_nt: TGTGCCTGGAGCAGTAGCGACTACGAGCAGTACTTC; cdr3_aa: CAWSSSDYEQYF
j_call: TRBJ1-6; v_call: TRBV30; clone_size: once; d_call: NA; cdr3_nt: TGTGCCTGGAGTGTTTACCGGGCAAATTCACCCCTCCACTTT; cdr3_aa: CAWSVYRANSPLHF
j_call: TRBJ2-7; v_call: TRBV28; clone_size: NA; d_call: NA; cdr3_nt: TGTGCCAGCTCCTTGGCGGGACTCCTCTCCTACGAGCAGTACTTC; cdr3_aa: CASSLAGLLSYEQYF
j_call: TRBJ1-2; v_call: TRBV30; clone_size: NA; d_call: NA; cdr3_nt: TGTGCCTGGAGCGGCGAGGGGGGGCGTGGCTACACCTTC; cdr3_aa: CAWSGEGGRGYTF
j_call: TRBJ2-1; v_call: TRBV2; clone_size: few; d_call: NA; cdr3_nt: TGTGCCAGCAGTGAGAGCGGCCCTTACAATGAGCAGTTCTTC; cdr3_aa: CASSESGPYNEQFF
j_call: TRBJ1-1; v_call: TRBV5-1; clone_size: NA; d_call: NA; cdr3_nt: TGCGCCAGCAGCGCCGTCGAGACAAAAGCTTTCTTT; cdr3_aa: CASSAVETKAFF
j_call: TRBJ1-1; v_call: TRBV7-8; clone_size: NA; d_call: NA; cdr3_nt: TGTGCCAGCAGCTTACGGGACCAGAACACTGAAGCTTTCTTT; cdr3_aa: CASSLRDQNTEAFF
j_call: TRBJ2-2; v_call: TRBV7-3; clone_size: few; d_call: TRBD2; cdr3_nt: TGTGCCAGCAGCTTAAGTGCGGGAGGGGCCGGGGAGCTGTTTTTT; cdr3_aa: CASSLSAGGAGELFF
j_call: TRBJ2-3; v_call: TRBV6-6; clone_size: NA; d_call: NA; cdr3_nt: TGTGCCAGCAGCCTCGGGACTAGCACAGATACGCAGTATTTT; cdr3_aa: CASSLGTSTDTQYF